Listed below are T cell receptor beta chains from one sample, sequenced in a study of blood T cell repertoires in COVID-19. Method: immunoSEQ multiplex PCR; TCRdb's copy keeps in-frame clones and lacks some. This repertoire shows some 150,000 clones, roughly 80% found once; its top ten account for 0.5% to 0.65%. The sequencing sample was made of peripheral blood. These receptors were taken from a man aged 55 to 70 with acute or convalescent COVID-19. CDR3s include the opening cysteine and the closing phenylalanine or tryptophan. A D gene is named only where the DNA matches it firmly. Only some rows state a clone size, as once, few, many or a class for expanded clones.

j_call	clone_size	v_call	d_call	cdr3_aa	cdr3_nt
TRBJ2-2	-	TRBV5-4	-	CASSLDAVLDTGELFF	TGTGCCAGCAGCTTGGATGCGGTTCTGGACACCGGGGAGCTGTTTTTT
TRBJ1-3	-	TRBV10-3	-	CATLRDGSSGNTIYF	TGTGCCACCCTGCGGGATGGATCCTCTGGAAACACCATATATTTT
TRBJ1-5	-	TRBV7-2	-	CASARYNQPQHF	TGTGCCAGCGCGCGGTACAATCAGCCCCAGCATTTT
TRBJ2-3	-	TRBV10-3	-	CAISESRGSTDTQYF	TGTGCCATCAGTGAGTCTCGCGGCAGCACAGATACGCAGTATTTT
TRBJ2-1	-	TRBV7-3	-	CASSLFSSSYNEQFF	TGTGCCAGCAGCTTATTTTCTAGCTCCTACAATGAGCAGTTCTTC
TRBJ1-5	-	TRBV9	-	CASSAGGGQPQHF	TGTGCCAGCAGCGCCGGGGGAGGGCAGCCCCAGCATTTT
TRBJ2-4	-	TRBV2	TRBD2	CASSLRTSGPLAKNIQYF	TGTGCCAGCTCCCTACGGACTAGCGGGCCTCTAGCCAAAAACATTCAGTACTTC
TRBJ1-3	-	TRBV6-4	-	CASSELGQTGNTIYF	TGTGCCAGCAGTGAACTCGGACAGACTGGAAACACCATATATTTT
TRBJ1-4	-	TRBV5-1	-	CASSGGRTNEKLFF	TGCGCCAGCAGCGGGGGGAGGACTAATGAAAAACTGTTTTTT
TRBJ1-1	-	TRBV5-6	-	CASSFVAGHMNTEAFF	TGTGCCAGCAGCTTTGTGGCAGGCCACATGAACACTGAAGCTTTCTTT
TRBJ2-5	-	TRBV18	TRBD2	CASSPTTAGGGETQYF	TGTGCCAGCTCACCGACTACAGCGGGAGGCGGGGAGACCCAGTACTTC
TRBJ1-4	-	TRBV6-5	TRBD1	CASSQTTGLGKLFF	TGTGCCAGCAGCCAAACGACAGGGTTGGGAAAACTGTTTTTT
TRBJ1-1	-	TRBV19	-	CASSIWGQNTEAFF	TGTGCCAGTAGTATATGGGGCCAGAACACTGAAGCTTTCTTT
TRBJ2-1	once	TRBV5-4	TRBD1	CASSLAVGQEQFF	TGTGCCAGCAGCTTGGCCGTGGGACAGGAGCAGTTCTTC
TRBJ2-2	-	TRBV5-6	-	CASTPSGPTGELFF	TGTGCCAGCACCCCCAGCGGACCCACCGGGGAGCTGTTTTTT
TRBJ2-7	-	TRBV6-5	-	CASSYGGWNRANEQYF	TGTGCCAGCAGTTACGGGGGTTGGAACAGGGCTAACGAGCAGTACTTC
TRBJ2-1	-	TRBV5-5	TRBD1	CASRHQGAVEQFF	TGTGCCAGCCGACATCAGGGGGCTGTTGAGCAGTTCTTC
TRBJ1-6	-	TRBV18	-	CASSPPRGGGNSPLHF	TGTGCCAGCTCACCACCGAGGGGAGGGGGTAATTCACCCCTCCACTTT
TRBJ2-5	-	TRBV5-1	-	CASSRGTARETQYF	TGCGCCAGCAGCCGGGGGACAGCCCGAGAGACCCAGTACTTC
TRBJ2-7	-	TRBV24-1	TRBD1	CATSDPWDRRDEQYF	TGTGCCACCAGTGACCCCTGGGACAGGCGTGACGAGCAGTACTTC
TRBJ1-4	-	TRBV30	TRBD1	CAWSGTGAEKLFF	TGTGCCTGGAGTGGGACAGGGGCCGAAAAACTGTTTTTT
TRBJ2-2	-	TRBV4-2	-	CASRRGPGHTGELFF	TGTGCCAGCAGGCGGGGACCAGGGCACACCGGGGAGCTGTTTTTT
TRBJ1-4	-	TRBV5-8	TRBD1	CASSSARQGRSEKLFF	TGTGCCAGCAGCTCGGCCCGACAGGGTCGGAGTGAAAAACTGTTTTTT
TRBJ2-6	-	TRBV28	-	CASNSRYGANVLTF	TGTGCCAGCAACAGTAGGTATGGGGCCAACGTCCTGACTTTC
TRBJ1-6	-	TRBV7-9	-	CASSLGGQRGNSPLHF	TGTGCCAGCAGCTTAGGGGGGCAGAGAGGGAATTCACCCCTCCACTTT
TRBJ1-4	-	TRBV15	-	CATSRDIANEKLFF	TGTGCCACCAGCAGAGATATAGCAAATGAAAAACTGTTTTTT
TRBJ2-5	-	TRBV6-5	TRBD2	CATVAGGQTQYF	TGTGCCACGGTAGCGGGAGGACAGACCCAGTACTTC
TRBJ1-1	-	TRBV5-1	-	CASTEQGVTEAFF	TGCGCCAGCACGGAACAGGGTGTAACTGAAGCTTTCTTT
TRBJ1-5	many	TRBV6-2/TRBV6-3	-	CASSGTGGNSNQPQHF	TGTGCCAGCAGCGGAACAGGCGGGAATAGCAATCAGCCCCAGCATTTT
TRBJ2-3	-	TRBV19	-	CASSITGPSVDTQYF	TGTGCCAGTAGTATAACAGGCCCTTCGGTAGATACGCAGTATTTT
TRBJ1-2	once	TRBV6-5	TRBD1	CASRRTGLSEVGYTF	TGTGCCAGCAGAAGGACAGGTTTGTCAGAGGTTGGCTACACCTTC
TRBJ2-2	-	TRBV4-1	-	CASSQAISVPGELFF	TGCGCCAGCAGCCAAGCGATTTCAGTCCCCGGGGAGCTGTTTTTT
TRBJ1-3	few	TRBV6-5	-	CASMERRTIYF	TGTGCCAGCATGGAGCGCCGGACCATATATTTT